Listed below are T cell receptor beta chains from one sample, sequenced in a study of CD8 T cells in Susac syndrome. From the immunoSEQ multiplex PCR reads, TCRdb called clonotypes with MiXCR, one entry per CDR3 protein. Here the sample spans 250,000 to 300,000 distinct CDR3 sequences, roughly 81% being singletons. Sequenced sample: CD8+ T cells from PBMCs. The receptor source for this set is a human donor with multiple sclerosis. Each CDR3 is given with its conserved first and last residue. The D gene is left open where the match is weak. A row's size may be missing; if present it is once, few, many or a size class.

-	TRBV27	TRBD2	TRBJ2-5	CASSRILADQETQYF	TGTGCCAGCAGCCGTATACTAGCGGACCAAGAGACCCAGTACTTC
-	TRBV7-2	-	TRBJ2-1	CASSFIGLTYNEQFF	TGTGCCAGCAGCTTTATCGGTTTAACCTACAATGAGCAGTTCTTC
-	TRBV27	-	TRBJ2-4	CASSSVGEDIQYF	TGTGCCAGCAGTTCCGTGGGGGAGGACATTCAGTACTTC
-	TRBV20-1	-	TRBJ1-1	CSASDQGKISPEAFF	TGCAGTGCTAGTGACCAGGGTAAAATATCGCCTGAAGCTTTCTTT
-	TRBV9	-	TRBJ2-7	CASSVDYQTYEQYF	TGTGCCAGCAGCGTAGATTACCAGACCTACGAGCAGTACTTC
-	TRBV24-1	-	TRBJ2-2	CATSVSRYTGELFF	TGTGCCACCAGTGTGTCTCGTTACACCGGGGAGCTGTTTTTT
few	TRBV6-5	-	TRBJ2-2	CASDLSRELFF	TGTGCCAGCGATTTATCTCGGGAGCTGTTTTTT
-	TRBV3-1	TRBD2	TRBJ2-7	CASSQVSGSSHPYEQYF	TGTGCCAGCAGCCAAGTGAGCGGGAGTTCCCACCCGTACGAGCAGTACTTC
-	TRBV2	TRBD1	TRBJ1-4	CASSTTGQGGHEKLFF	TGTGCCAGCAGCACTACCGGACAGGGGGGTCATGAAAAACTGTTTTTT
-	TRBV19	TRBD1	TRBJ1-1	CASSLSGGAGYTEAFF	TGTGCCAGTAGCCTATCAGGGGGCGCTGGCTACACTGAAGCTTTCTTT
-	TRBV10-3	-	TRBJ2-2	CAINRDTGELFF	TGTGCCATCAACAGGGACACCGGGGAGCTGTTTTTT
-	TRBV5-6	TRBD1	TRBJ2-7	CASSYRDRGDYEQYF	TGTGCCAGCAGTTACCGGGACAGGGGAGACTACGAGCAGTACTTC
-	TRBV20-1	TRBD1	TRBJ2-4	CSAMMTGDGGIQYF	TGCAGTGCTATGATGACAGGGGACGGTGGCATTCAGTACTTC
once	TRBV6-6	-	TRBJ1-2	CASSYEGKVGYTF	TGTGCCAGCAGTTACGAAGGAAAGGTTGGCTACACCTTC
-	TRBV3-1	TRBD1	TRBJ2-7	CASSQGGGQGAHEQYF	TGTGCCAGCAGCCAAGGAGGCGGACAGGGGGCCCACGAGCAGTACTTC
-	TRBV29-1	-	TRBJ2-7	CSVATTGAYEQYF	TGCAGCGTTGCGACGACAGGCGCCTACGAGCAGTACTTC
-	TRBV12-3/TRBV12-4	-	TRBJ2-2	CASSFQPTGELFF	TGTGCCAGCAGTTTCCAGCCCACCGGGGAGCTGTTTTTT
-	TRBV27	TRBD2	TRBJ2-7	CASSPTSRTYEQYF	TGTGCCAGCAGCCCGACTAGCCGAACCTACGAGCAGTACTTC
-	TRBV5-1	-	TRBJ2-7	CASSLAGREQQYF	TGCGCCAGCAGCTTGGCAGGGCGGGAACAGCAGTACTTC
-	TRBV27	-	TRBJ2-1	CASSSGVDEQFF	TGTGCCAGCAGTTCAGGGGTCGATGAGCAGTTCTTC
-	TRBV18	TRBD1	TRBJ2-7	CASSREMTGGNEQYF	TGTGCCAGCTCACGCGAAATGACAGGGGGCAACGAGCAGTACTTC
-	TRBV29-1	-	TRBJ2-7	CSVEGLQGSYEQYF	TGCAGCGTTGAAGGGTTACAGGGATCCTACGAGCAGTACTTC
-	TRBV6-4	TRBD2	TRBJ2-2	CASSVLAGANTGELFF	TGTGCCAGCAGTGTCCTAGCGGGAGCGAACACCGGGGAGCTGTTTTTT
-	TRBV7-9	-	TRBJ2-7	CASSLGEIGYEQYF	TGTGCCAGCAGCTTAGGGGAGATTGGCTACGAGCAGTACTTC
-	TRBV5-1	TRBD1	TRBJ2-1	CASSFDRDRSSYNEQFF	TGCGCCAGCAGCTTCGATCGGGACAGGAGCTCCTACAATGAGCAGTTCTTC
few	TRBV6-2/TRBV6-3	-	TRBJ1-2	CASSQPGVVYGYTF	TGTGCCAGCAGTCAGCCCGGAGTTGTTTATGGCTACACCTTC
-	TRBV6-5	TRBD1	TRBJ2-5	CASSYRQGEETQYF	TGTGCCAGCAGTTACCGACAGGGAGAAGAGACCCAGTACTTC
-	TRBV7-9	-	TRBJ1-2	CASSLGTAYGYTF	TGTGCCAGCAGCTTAGGGACAGCTTATGGCTACACCTTC
-	TRBV27	-	TRBJ2-3	CASSRDPRRTDTQYF	TGTGCCAGCAGTCGGGACCCGAGGCGCACAGATACGCAGTATTTT
-	TRBV12-5	-	TRBJ1-1	CASGLWGFGDTEAFF	TGTGCTAGTGGTTTGTGGGGGTTCGGGGACACTGAAGCTTTCTTT
once	TRBV9	TRBD1	TRBJ1-1	CASSASGQRSEAFF	TGTGCCAGCAGCGCGTCGGGACAGCGGTCTGAAGCTTTCTTT
-	TRBV6-2/TRBV6-3	-	TRBJ1-5	CASSYSLVRVRNQPQHF	TGTGCCAGCAGTTACTCGCTCGTGCGAGTAAGGAATCAGCCCCAGCATTTT
-	TRBV20-1	-	TRBJ2-2	CSARDRTTDTGELFF	TGCAGTGCTAGAGATCGTACTACCGACACCGGGGAGCTGTTTTTT
-	TRBV4-1	-	TRBJ2-6	CASSQGTEGPGANVLTF	TGCGCCAGCAGCCAAGGGACTGAAGGCCCTGGGGCCAACGTCCTGACTTTC
-	TRBV20-1	-	TRBJ2-1	CSARDWNGVLDEQFF	TGCAGTGCTAGAGATTGGAACGGGGTATTAGATGAGCAGTTCTTC
-	TRBV28	-	TRBJ2-1	CASSLRVEQFF	TGTGCCAGCAGTTTACGGGTTGAGCAGTTCTTC
-	TRBV7-9	-	TRBJ1-2	CASSSPGQVYGYTF	TGTGCCAGCAGCTCTCCGGGACAAGTCTATGGCTACACCTTC
-	TRBV9	-	TRBJ2-3	CASSPHRPQDTLYF	TGTGCCAGCAGCCCCCACCGCCCGCAGGATACGCTGTATTTT
-	TRBV29-1	-	TRBJ2-1	CSVGGREQFF	TGCAGCGTGGGAGGTCGCGAGCAGTTCTTC
-	TRBV7-6	-	TRBJ2-7	CASSFSGDEGLSSYEQYF	TGTGCCAGCAGCTTCTCTGGGGACGAGGGTCTGAGCTCCTACGAGCAGTACTTC
-	TRBV6-1	-	TRBJ2-7	CASSARAEQYF	TGTGCCAGCAGCGCAAGGGCCGAGCAGTACTTC
-	TRBV5-5	TRBD2	TRBJ2-7	CASSLLTPAGLTYEQYF	TGTGCCAGCAGCTTGTTGACCCCGGCGGGACTAACCTACGAGCAGTACTTC
-	TRBV7-2	TRBD2	TRBJ2-7	CASSPVTGTSGSAPYEQYF	TGTGCCAGCAGCCCCGTAACAGGGACTAGCGGGAGTGCACCCTACGAGCAGTACTTC
-	TRBV6-5	TRBD1	TRBJ2-1	CASRTGGVEQFF	TGTGCCAGCAGGACAGGGGGCGTTGAGCAGTTCTTC
-	TRBV7-3	-	TRBJ1-1	CASSPGGRGNTEAFF	TGTGCCAGCAGTCCCGGGGGCAGGGGGAACACTGAAGCTTTCTTT
-	TRBV28	-	TRBJ2-6	CASKGGFLRSPPGANVLTF	TGTGCCAGCAAAGGGGGGTTTTTGCGGAGCCCACCTGGGGCCAACGTCCTGACTTTC
-	TRBV10-3	TRBD2	TRBJ2-1	CAISAIRGGGRAGEQFF	TGTGCCATCAGTGCAATTCGGGGAGGCGGGAGGGCCGGTGAGCAGTTCTTC
-	TRBV5-1	TRBD2	TRBJ2-7	CASSPSAASGRSLSFSYEQYF	TGCGCCAGCAGCCCCTCGGCTGCTAGCGGGAGGTCCCTGAGCTTCTCCTACGAGCAGTACTTC